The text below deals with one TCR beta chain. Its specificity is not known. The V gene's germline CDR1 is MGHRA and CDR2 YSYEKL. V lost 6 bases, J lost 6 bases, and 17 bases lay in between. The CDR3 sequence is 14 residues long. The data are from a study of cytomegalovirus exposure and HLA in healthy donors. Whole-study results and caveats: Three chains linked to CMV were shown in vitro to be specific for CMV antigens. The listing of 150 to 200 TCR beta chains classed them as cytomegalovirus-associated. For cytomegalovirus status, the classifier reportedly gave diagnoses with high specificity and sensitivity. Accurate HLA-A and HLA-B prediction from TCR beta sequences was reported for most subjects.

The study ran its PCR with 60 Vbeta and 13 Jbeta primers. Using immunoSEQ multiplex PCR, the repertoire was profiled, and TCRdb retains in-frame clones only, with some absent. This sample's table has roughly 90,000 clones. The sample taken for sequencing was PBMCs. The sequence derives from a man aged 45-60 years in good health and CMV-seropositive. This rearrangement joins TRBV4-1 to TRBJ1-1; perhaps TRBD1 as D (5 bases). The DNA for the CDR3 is TGCGCCAGCAGGCCCGGGGGGGATAGGTCTGAAGCTTTCTTT. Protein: CASRPGGDRSEAFF.